These 20 T cell receptor beta chains came from one sample sequenced in a study of blood T cell repertoires in COVID-19. The data were produced by immunoSEQ multiplex PCR, yet TCRdb's version contains in-frame clones alone and is incomplete. The table includes 250,000 to 300,000 clones, 86% detected once. Sequencing was done on a sample of peripheral blood. The receptors here all came from a woman younger than 45 with COVID-19, enrolled during active disease.

The V call is TRBV10-1, the J call TRBJ1-6, with a possible D match to TRBD1 (5 bases). Germline assignment: CDR1 WNHNN and CDR2 SYGVQD (reference sequence). V lost 3 bases, J lost 5 bases, and 8 bases lay in between. CDR3 length: 14 amino acids. CDR3 in amino acids: CASSDYRHNSPLHF. The DNA of the CDR3 is TGCGCCAGCAGTGACTACAGGCATAATTCACCCCTCCACTTT.

This clone turned up a few times. This chain uses TRBV28 with TRBJ2-5; D might be TRBD2 (6 bases). The germline V gene has CDR1 MDHEN and CDR2 SYDVKM. The CDR3 runs 13 residues. The V end lost 2 bases, the J end lost 5 bases, and 9 bases lay between the germline ends. CDR3 protein: CASSLGGLETQYF. The CDR3 nucleotides are TGTGCCAGCAGTTTAGGAGGGTTGGAGACCCAGTACTTC.

The chain has TRBV30 and TRBJ1-2; TRBD1 agrees at 10 bases. CDR3 length equals 14 residues. The germline gives CDR1 GTSNPN, CDR2 SVGIG (reference sequence). Germline trimming cut 0 bases from V and 6 bases from J; bases unmatched to any gene: 4. The CDR3 region has the DNA TGTGCCTGGAGTGTACTGACAGGGGGCAATGGCTACACCTTC. This codes for CAWSVLTGGNGYTF.

This chain links TRBV5-1 with TRBJ2-3; maybe TRBD1 (6 bases). CDR1 and CDR2 (germline): SGHRS, YFSETQ. The CDR3 runs to 14 residues. Trimming removed 2 bases at V and 2 bases at J, with 9 bases between. CDR3 residues: CASSLGQNTDTQYF. As DNA, the CDR3 is TGCGCCAGCAGCTTAGGACAGAACACAGATACGCAGTATTTT.

The chain carries TRBV7-6 and TRBJ2-5; TRBD2 is a possible D gene (6 bases). The V end was cut by 8 bases, the J end by 5 bases, with 21 bases between. The germline gives CDR1 SGHVS, CDR2 FNYEAQ. The CDR3 is 15 amino acids. DNA for the CDR3: TGTGCCAGCGGGAGGACACCCGCACCAAGCGAGACCCAGTACTTC. Translation gives CASGRTPAPSETQYF.

The sample holds a few counts of this clone. This specimen includes other DNA sequences encoding the same CDR3. The chain links TRBV18 to TRBJ1-1; the D is unclear. The V end was cut by 3 bases, the J end by 0 bases, with 5 bases between. The CDR3 has 13 amino acids. Germline loops: CDR1 KGHSH, CDR2 LQKENI. CDR3 sequence: CASSPPLNTEAFF. CDR3 nucleotide sequence: TGTGCCAGCTCACCCCCTCTGAACACTGAAGCTTTCTTT.

The chain combines TRBV11-2 with TRBJ2-1; 10 bases line up with TRBD1. V shed 4 bases, J shed 6 bases, and the junction held 9 bases outside the gene matches. The CDR3 extends over 16 amino acids. Germline loops: CDR1 SGHAT, CDR2 FQNNGV. The CDR3 nucleotides are TGTGCCAGCAGCTCCTACGGGACAGGGGTGGCCAATGAGCAGTTCTTC. Residues: CASSSYGTGVANEQFF.

V and J are TRBV5-1 and TRBJ1-2, with 10 bases fitting TRBD1. This CDR3 region has 15 residues. Germline CDR1 reads SGHRS; CDR2 reads YFSETQ. V lost 4 bases and J lost 6; bases outside the gene matches: 9. The CDR3: CASSTRQGAIDGYTF. In DNA form, the CDR3 reads TGCGCCAGCAGCACCCGACAGGGGGCGATTGATGGCTACACCTTC.

The rearrangement links TRBV5-1 to TRBJ2-5; 10 positions agree with TRBD1. Germline values: CDR1 SGHRS, CDR2 YFSETQ. The trim removed 4 bases at V and 2 bases at J, leaving 5 bases unmatched. CDR3 size: 15 residues. The CDR3 sequence: CASSLTGGWQETQYF. The CDR3 bases are TGCGCCAGCAGCCTGACAGGGGGCTGGCAAGAGACCCAGTACTTC.

In DNA form, the CDR3 reads TGTGCCACCAGTGATTGGAAAACTAACTACGAGCAGTACTTC. This encodes CATSDWKTNYEQYF. This chain links TRBV24-1 with TRBJ2-7; D gene unclear. CDR1 is KGHDR and CDR2 is SFDVKD in the germline V gene. The CDR3 spans 14 residues. V lost 2 bases and J lost 3, with 10 bases in between.

The V and J genes are TRBV19 and TRBJ2-7; 9 bases agree with TRBD2. The CDR3 contains 13 residues. The germline CDR1 and CDR2 sequences are LNHDA and SQIVND (reference sequence). Germline trimming cut 3 bases from V and 6 bases from J; bases unmatched to any gene: 3. The CDR3 DNA is TGTGCCAGTAGTATGGGACTAGCAGGCGAGCAGTACTTC. This gives the protein CASSMGLAGEQYF.

There are a few counts of this clone. This rearrangement joins TRBV7-6 to TRBJ1-5; the match to TRBD1 covers 9 bases. CDR3 length: 15 residues. V gave up 2 bases and J gave up 4 bases; unmatched junction bases: 3. CDR1 and CDR2 from the germline V gene are SGHVS and FNYEAQ. CDR3 nucleotides: TGTGCCAGCAGCTTAACAGGGGGCACTAATCAGCCCCAGCATTTT. This translates into CASSLTGGTNQPQHF.

This chain's CDR3 is CASSAGLQGVGEKLFF. CDR3 sequence (DNA): TGTGCCAGCAGCGCCGGATTACAGGGGGTGGGTGAAAAACTGTTTTTT. The V gene is TRBV11-2, the J gene TRBJ1-4, with TRBD1 matching over 8 bases. V was clipped by 5 bases and J by 7 bases; unmatched bases: 12. The germline V gene has CDR1 SGHAT and CDR2 FQNNGV. CDR3 length: 16 residues.

The CDR3 loop is CASSHSPGLATQETQYF. CDR3 nucleotides: TGCGCCAGCAGCCATTCGCCAGGACTAGCGACCCAAGAGACCCAGTACTTC. The chain joins TRBV4-1 to TRBJ2-5, with 9 positions matching TRBD2. CDR1 and CDR2 (germline): MGHRA, YSYEKL. V lost 3 bases and J lost 1; bases outside the gene matches: 9. The CDR3 has 17 amino acids.

The chain employs TRBV29-1 and TRBJ1-1; D is possibly TRBD1 (6 bases). Deletions cut 5 bases from V and 7 bases from J, with 17 bases between. The CDR3 length is 13 residues. Germline V lookup: CDR1 SQVTM, CDR2 ANQGSEA. CDR3 coding DNA: TGCAGCGTTCGCGGAAGGACAGCGGTTGAAGCTTTCTTT. Translation gives CSVRGRTAVEAFF. The whole variable domain, filled in from reference TRBV29-1 and TRBJ1-1, reads SAVISQKPSRDICQRGTSLTIQCQVDSQVTMMFWYRQQPGQSLTLIATANQGSEATYESGFVIDKFPISRPNLTFSTLTVSNMSPEDSSIYLCSVRGRTAVEAFFGQGTRLTVV.

V and J are TRBV6-5 and TRBJ1-6, with no clear D. With 5 bases removed from V and 10 bases from J, the gap between germline ends came to 18 bases. The V gene's germline CDR1 is MNHEY and CDR2 SVGAGI. The CDR3 totals 15 residues. CDR3 amino acids: CASSLGRWLGSPLHF. As DNA, the CDR3 is TGTGCCAGCAGTCTTGGGAGGTGGCTTGGGTCACCCCTCCACTTT.

This clone was seen a single time. The genes are TRBV4-2 and TRBJ1-4, with 9 bases identical to TRBD1. With 4 bases clipped from V and 8 bases from J, the junction kept 5 bases outside the gene matches. CDR1 is LGHNA, CDR2 YNFKEQ, per germline. CDR3 size: 14 residues. As DNA, the CDR3 is TGTGCCAGCAGCCGGACAGGGGTTGGAGAAAAACTGTTTTTT. This codes for CASSRTGVGEKLFF.

This rearrangement joins TRBV5-1 to TRBJ2-3; D might be TRBD1 (5 bases). The V end was cut by 6 bases, the J end by 4 bases, with 12 bases between. Germline loops: CDR1 SGHRS, CDR2 YFSETQ. The CDR3 covers 13 residues. This CDR3 is CASTNRGSDTQYF. DNA for the CDR3: TGCGCCAGCACAAATAGGGGTTCAGATACGCAGTATTTT.

This sequence joins TRBV6-2 or TRBV6-3 and TRBJ2-5, with TRBD1 identical over 10 bases. The CDR3 is 14 amino acids. Germline loops: CDR1 MNHEY, CDR2 SVGEGT. With 0 bases clipped from V and 5 bases from J, the junction kept 0 bases outside the gene matches. This CDR3 is CASSYSGQGETQYF. In nucleotides, the CDR3 is TGTGCCAGCAGTTACTCGGGACAGGGGGAGACCCAGTACTTC.

The chain couples TRBV18 to TRBJ2-7; a weak D match, TRBD2 (5 bases). V was shortened by 2 bases and J by 6 bases, with 11 bases between the two germline ends. The CDR3 covers 13 residues. Germline CDR1 KGHSH, CDR2 LQKENI. The CDR3 loop reads CASSPRERAEQYF. Here the CDR3 DNA reads TGTGCCAGCTCACCAAGAGAGAGGGCCGAGCAGTACTTC.